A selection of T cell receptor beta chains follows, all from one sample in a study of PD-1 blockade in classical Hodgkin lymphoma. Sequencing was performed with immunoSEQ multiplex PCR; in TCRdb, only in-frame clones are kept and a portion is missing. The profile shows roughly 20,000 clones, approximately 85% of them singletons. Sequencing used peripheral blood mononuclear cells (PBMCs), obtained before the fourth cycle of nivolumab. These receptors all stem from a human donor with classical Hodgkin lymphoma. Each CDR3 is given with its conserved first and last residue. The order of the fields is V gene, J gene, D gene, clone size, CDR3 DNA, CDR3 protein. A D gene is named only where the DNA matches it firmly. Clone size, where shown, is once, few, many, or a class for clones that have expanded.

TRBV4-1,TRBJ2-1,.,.,TGCGCCAGCAGCCACCCCTTAAGCTCCTACAATGAGCAGTTCTTC,CASSHPLSSYNEQFF
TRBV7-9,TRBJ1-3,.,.,TGTGCCAGCAGCTTATTTTTCAGCTCTGGAAACACCATATATTTT,CASSLFFSSGNTIYF
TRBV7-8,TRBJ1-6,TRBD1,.,TGTGCCAGCAGCCCGGACCGGGACAGTCTTGCCCTCCACTTT,CASSPDRDSLALHF
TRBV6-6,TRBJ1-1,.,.,TGTGCCAGCAGTTACAGTCGGGGGCGAGCTTTCTTT,CASSYSRGRAFF
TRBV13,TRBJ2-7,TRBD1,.,TGTGCCAGCAGCTTAGCGTCCGGGACAGGGTTCTACGAGCAGTACTTC,CASSLASGTGFYEQYF
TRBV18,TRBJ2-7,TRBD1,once,TGTGCCAGCTCACCTCCGGGACAGGGCCACTACGAGCAGTACTTC,CASSPPGQGHYEQYF
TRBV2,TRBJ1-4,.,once,TGTGCCAGCAGCCAGGCCACAACTAATGAAAAACTGTTTTTT,CASSQATTNEKLFF
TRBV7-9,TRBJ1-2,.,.,TGTGCCAGCAGCTTGGTGGGCTATGGCTACACCTTC,CASSLVGYGYTF
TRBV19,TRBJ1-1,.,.,TGTGCCAGTAGTAACGGGATAGCTGAAGCTTTCTTT,CASSNGIAEAFF
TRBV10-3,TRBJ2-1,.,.,TGTGCCATCAGTGTGCAGGGGTTCCCCTACAATGAGCAGTTCTTC,CAISVQGFPYNEQFF
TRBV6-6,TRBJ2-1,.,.,TGTGCCAGCAGTTACCCACTTGGGCGGGCCTACAATGAGCAGTTCTTC,CASSYPLGRAYNEQFF
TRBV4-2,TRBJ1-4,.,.,TGTGCCAGCAGCCAAGCCTCGGGGCAGGATTATGAAAAACTGTTTTTT,CASSQASGQDYEKLFF
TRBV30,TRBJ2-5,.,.,TGTGCCTGGAGTACCACGAAAGAGACCCAGTACTTC,CAWSTTKETQYF
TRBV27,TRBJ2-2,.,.,TGTGCCAGCAGGCGGGACACCGGGGAGCTGTTTTTT,CASRRDTGELFF
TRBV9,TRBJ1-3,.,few,TGTGCCAGCAGCGAGCATGGGGACTCTGGAAACACCATATATTTT,CASSEHGDSGNTIYF
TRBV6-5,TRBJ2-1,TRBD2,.,TGTGCCAGCAGTTACGACACAAGCGGGAGCTACAATGAGCAGTTCTTC,CASSYDTSGSYNEQFF
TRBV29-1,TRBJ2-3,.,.,TGCAGCGTGACTAGCACAGATACGCAGTATTTT,CSVTSTDTQYF
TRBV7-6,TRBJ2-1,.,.,TGTGCCAGCAGCCTTGGGAATGGCCTCCTACACAATGAGCAGTTCTTC,CASSLGNGLLHNEQFF
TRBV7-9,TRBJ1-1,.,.,TGTGCCAGCAGCCCGAGTTACAGGGTGGCGGGCACTGAAGCTTTCTTT,CASSPSYRVAGTEAFF
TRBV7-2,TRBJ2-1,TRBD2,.,TGTGCCAGCAGCTTAGATGGGGCGGGAGTGGTATATGAGCAGTTCTTC,CASSLDGAGVVYEQFF
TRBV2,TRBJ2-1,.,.,TGTGCCAGCAGGATGGACAGCTCCTACAATGAGCAGTTCTTC,CASRMDSSYNEQFF
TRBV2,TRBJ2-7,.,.,TGTGCCGGTACCGCGGGGACAGACAGTTCCAGGCAGTACTTC,CAGTAGTDSSRQYF
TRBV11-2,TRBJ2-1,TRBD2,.,TGTGCCAGCAGCCGCCGGGGGAGCGGGGCCCCCGGGGAGCAGTTCTTC,CASSRRGSGAPGEQFF
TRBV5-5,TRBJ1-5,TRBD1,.,TGTGCCAGCAGCTGGGGACAGGTCAATCAGCCCCAGCATTTT,CASSWGQVNQPQHF
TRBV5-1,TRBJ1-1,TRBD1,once,TGCGCCAGCAGCTTGTCGGGACAGGGGAACACTGAAGCTTTCTTT,CASSLSGQGNTEAFF
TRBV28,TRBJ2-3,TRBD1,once,TGTGCCAGCAGTCCCCGGACAGGGGGCTGGACAGATACGCAGTATTTT,CASSPRTGGWTDTQYF
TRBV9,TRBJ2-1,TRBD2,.,TGTGCCAGCACACCCCGGACTAGCGGGAAGGGCAATGAGCAGTTCTTC,CASTPRTSGKGNEQFF
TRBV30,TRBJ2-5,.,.,TGTGCCTGGAGACGGGGAGGGGGGGAGACCCAGTACTTC,CAWRRGGGETQYF
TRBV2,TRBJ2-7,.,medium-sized,TGTGCCAGCACGGGTAGATACGAGCAGTACTTC,CASTGRYEQYF
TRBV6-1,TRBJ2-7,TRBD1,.,TGTGCCAGCAGTGACCCGGGACAGTCCTACGAGCAGTACTTC,CASSDPGQSYEQYF
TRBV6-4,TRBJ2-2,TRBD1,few,TGTGCCAGCAGCCAGGGGGCCGGGGAGCTGTTTTTT,CASSQGAGELFF
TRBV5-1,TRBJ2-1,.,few,TGCGCCAGCAGCTTGGGGGACTCCTACAATGAGCAGTTCTTC,CASSLGDSYNEQFF
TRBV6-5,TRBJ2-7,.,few,TGTGCCAGCGCCCACTCTAGGGAGCTCAACGAGCAGTACTTC,CASAHSRELNEQYF
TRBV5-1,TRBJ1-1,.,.,TGCGCCAGCAGCCTGGAAGACAGGTTGTACACTGAAGCTTTCTTT,CASSLEDRLYTEAFF
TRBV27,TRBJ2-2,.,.,TGTGCCAGCAGTTTTTTAGGGGGACACACCGGGGAGCTGTTTTTT,CASSFLGGHTGELFF
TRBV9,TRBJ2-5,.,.,TGTGCCAGCAGCTTATCAGGGGTAGCAGAGACCCAGTACTTC,CASSLSGVAETQYF
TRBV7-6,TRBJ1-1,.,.,TGTGCCAGCAGCTTAGGCGCCAACACTGAAGCTTTCTTT,CASSLGANTEAFF
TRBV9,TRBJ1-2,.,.,TGTGCCAGCAGCGTAGTCGGTTGGGGGGATGGCTACACCTTC,CASSVVGWGDGYTF
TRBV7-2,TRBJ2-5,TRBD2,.,TGTGCCAGCAGCTTAGGGATCCAGCGGGGTCCCAAAGAGACCCAGTACTTC,CASSLGIQRGPKETQYF
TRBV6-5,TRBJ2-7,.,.,TGTGCCAGCAGTGCAGTGGGGTCCTACGAGCAGTACTTC,CASSAVGSYEQYF
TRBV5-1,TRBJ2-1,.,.,TGCGCCAGCAGCTTGCGGGCTACGGGGAACAATGAGCAGTTCTTC,CASSLRATGNNEQFF
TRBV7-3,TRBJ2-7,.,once,TGTGCCAGCAGCTTAACTCATCGTGAGAGGGCCTACGAGCAGTACTTC,CASSLTHRERAYEQYF
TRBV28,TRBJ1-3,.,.,TGTGCCAGCAGGGTTATAGGAAACACCATATATTTT,CASRVIGNTIYF
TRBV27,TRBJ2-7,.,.,TGTGCCAGCAGTTTATCTACCCTTCTTTACGAGCAGTACTTC,CASSLSTLLYEQYF
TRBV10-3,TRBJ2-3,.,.,TGTGCCATCAGTGAACAGGGCGGCACAGATACGCAGTATTTT,CAISEQGGTDTQYF